This T cell receptor beta chain appears in the sequencing data of a study of Graves' ophthalmopathy and Graves' hyperthyroidism. TCR beta CDR3 regions were amplified from RNA transcripts. An initial RT-PCR round employing HTBI primers preceded a second-round multiplex PCR. TCRdb passed the multiplex PCR reads through MiXCR, listing each CDR3 protein once. The profile shows some 1.1 million distinct CDR3 sequences, about 35% of them singletons. Germline values: CDR1 MNHNS, CDR2 SASEGT. V dropped 7 bases and J dropped 5 bases, with 20 bases sitting between them. The CDR3 runs 15 residues. Sequencing was done on a sample of peripheral blood or thyroid tissue (not recorded which). The chain employs TRBV6-1 and TRBJ2-5, with D maybe TRBD1 (6 bases). The TCR originated in an adult man with Graves' hyperthyroidism. This CDR3 is CASKTDLGHSETQYF. The CDR3 nucleotides are TGTGCCAGCAAGACTGACCTGGGACATTCGGAGACCCAGTACTTC.